Below are 14 T cell receptor beta chains sequenced from a single sample in a study of blood T cell repertoires in COVID-19. Sequencing was performed with immunoSEQ multiplex PCR; in TCRdb, only in-frame clones are kept and a portion is missing. The table shows a few hundred thousand clones, with more than 75% occurring only once. What was sequenced was peripheral blood. The origin of the receptors is a man aged 40-50 years with active or convalescent COVID-19.

The chain combines TRBV5-1 with TRBJ1-2, with 10 bases fitting TRBD1. Germline-derived CDR1 and CDR2 are SGHRS and YFSETQ. J was trimmed by 5 bases and V by 4 bases; bases with no gene match: 5. The CDR3 is made up of 14 amino acids. CDR3 sequence reads: CASSEDRGLYGYTF. In DNA form, the CDR3 reads TGCGCCAGCAGCGAAGACAGGGGGCTTTATGGCTACACCTTC.

The sample holds one count of this clone. The chain uses TRBV7-3 and TRBJ1-1; D ambiguous. V gave up 4 bases and J gave up 1 base, with 13 bases separating them. CDR1 is SGHTA and CDR2 is FQGTGA in the germline V gene. This CDR3 has 15 residues. As DNA, the CDR3 is TGTGCCAGCAGCTCCAATGCAGGTGCGAACACTGAAGCTTTCTTT. This encodes CASSSNAGANTEAFF. Using reference TRBV7-3 and TRBJ1-1 for the parts outside the CDR3, the full variable domain is GAGVSQTPSNKVTEKGKYVELRCDPISGHTALYWYRQSLGQGPEFLIYFQGTGAADDSGLPNDRFFAVRPEGSVSTLKIQRTERGDSAVYLCASSSNAGANTEAFFGQGTRLTVV.

V and J are TRBV5-5 and TRBJ2-2; TRBD1 matches at 8 bases. Per the germline V gene, CDR1 is SGHKS and CDR2 is YYEKEE (reference sequence). V shed 2 bases, J shed 2 bases, and the junction held 5 bases outside the gene matches. CDR3 length: 16 residues. The CDR3 loop is CASSFNGTGNTGELFF. CDR3 DNA: TGTGCCAGCAGCTTCAACGGGACAGGTAACACCGGGGAGCTGTTTTTT.

The rearrangement joins TRBV7-8 to TRBJ2-7, with TRBD1 identical over 8 bases. Germline V gives CDR1 SGHVS, CDR2 FQNEAQ. V lost 3 bases and J lost 0; bases outside the gene matches: 1. The CDR3 loop spans 14 amino acids. CDR3 sequence (DNA): TGTGCCAGCAGCTTTACAGGGGGCTCCTACGAGCAGTACTTC. This codes for CASSFTGGSYEQYF. Together with reference TRBV7-8 and TRBJ2-7, the CDR3 gives the full variable domain: GAGVSQSPRYKVAKRGQDVALRCDPISGHVSLFWYQQALGQGPEFLTYFQNEAQLDKSGLPSDRFFAERPEGSVSTLKIQRTQQEDSAVYLCASSFTGGSYEQYFGPGTRLTVT.

The rearrangement uses TRBV11-2 and TRBJ1-4; TRBD1 aligns across 9 bases. The J segment lost 11 bases and the V segment lost 1 base, leaving 5 bases of the junction unmatched. The CDR3 is 14 residues long. CDR1 and CDR2 (germline): SGHAT, FQNNGV. Here the CDR3 DNA reads TGTGCCAGCAGCTTAGGGACAGGGGATGGGAAACTGTTTTTT. Encoded protein: CASSLGTGDGKLFF.

The chain has TRBV6-6 and TRBJ1-5; no clear D. The CDR3 contains 12 residues. Trimming removed 6 bases at V and 5 bases at J, with 8 bases between. The germline gives CDR1 MNHNY, CDR2 SVGAGI (reference sequence). The chain's CDR3 is CASSPMYQPQHF. The CDR3 DNA follows: TGTGCCAGCAGCCCAATGTATCAGCCCCAGCATTTT.

Only one count was recorded for this clone. The chain uses TRBV2 and TRBJ2-2; TRBD1 is a possible D gene (7 bases). CDR3 length equals 15 residues. With 2 bases removed from V and 2 bases from J, the gap between germline ends came to 9 bases. The germline gives CDR1 SNHLY, CDR2 FYNNEI. The CDR3 DNA sequence: TGTGCCAGCAGTGAACAGGGGGGTAACACCGGGGAGCTGTTTTTT. This codes for CASSEQGGNTGELFF.

The chain is built from TRBV19 and TRBJ2-7, with D tentatively TRBD1 (6 bases). CDR3 size: 16 residues. V lost 3 bases to trimming and J lost 3 bases, with 18 bases between them. The germline V gene encodes CDR1 LNHDA and CDR2 SQIVND (reference sequence). DNA for the CDR3: TGTGCCAGTAGTATCATAGGAGGCCAGGGGATCTACGAGCAGTACTTC. Protein sequence: CASSIIGGQGIYEQYF.

V is TRBV6-1 and J is TRBJ1-5; 9 positions match TRBD1. Germline loops: CDR1 MNHNS, CDR2 SASEGT. This CDR3 contains 19 residues. V was pared by 3 bases and J by 9 bases, with 21 bases of the junction left unmatched. CDR3 DNA: TGTGCCAGCAGTGACCTTAGGGGCATTACAGGGGGCGAGAGCTGGCCCCAGCATTTT. Its protein product is CASSDLRGITGGESWPQHF.

The gene calls are TRBV6-5 and TRBJ1-2; maybe TRBD1 (5 bases). This CDR3 has 13 amino acids. From germline, CDR1 is MNHEY and CDR2 SVGAGI. Trimming took 6 bases from V and 3 from J, leaving 11 bases between them. The CDR3 nucleotides are TGTGCCAGCAGCCCCGGGGGGGACTATGGCTACACCTTC. Protein sequence: CASSPGGDYGYTF.

This chain uses TRBV10-3 with TRBJ2-7; 8 bases are shared with TRBD2. Germline trimming cut 6 bases from V and 6 bases from J; bases unmatched to any gene: 13. CDR3 size: 15 residues. CDR1 ENHRY and CDR2 SYGVKD come from the germline V gene. This CDR3 reads CAIRSIAGTVPEQYF. The CDR3 DNA sequence: TGTGCCATCAGGTCCATAGCGGGAACGGTCCCCGAGCAGTACTTC.

The chain recombines TRBV5-1 with TRBJ1-1; 8 positions match TRBD1. CDR1 is SGHRS and CDR2 is YFSETQ in the germline V gene. The CDR3 is made up of 15 amino acids. The J segment lost 4 bases and the V segment lost 4 bases, leaving 9 bases of the junction unmatched. The CDR3 region has the DNA TGCGCCAGCAGCCTGATGACAGGGGAGGCCACTGAAGCTTTCTTT. Encoded protein: CASSLMTGEATEAFF.

The V call is TRBV28, the J call TRBJ1-2, with unresolved D. Deletions cut 4 bases from V and 0 bases from J, with 12 bases between. Germline CDR1 reads MDHEN; CDR2 reads SYDVKM. CDR3 length: 15 residues. The CDR3 bases are TGTGCCAGCAGTTCCCCCGGTTACTCTAACTATGGCTACACCTTC. Amino acids: CASSSPGYSNYGYTF.

V is TRBV28 and J is TRBJ1-4, with a weak D call TRBD1 (6 bases). Germline assignment: CDR1 MDHEN and CDR2 SYDVKM. Trimming pared 7 bases from V and 6 bases from J, leaving 12 bases between. The CDR3 covers 13 residues. The CDR3 here is CASKGTSDEKLFF. DNA for the CDR3: TGTGCCAGCAAGGGGACATCTGATGAAAAACTGTTTTTT. The full variable domain, its missing parts supplied by reference TRBV28 and TRBJ1-4, is DVKVTQSSRYLVKRTGEKVFLECVQDMDHENMFWYRQDPGLGLRLIYFSYDVKMKEKGDIPEGYSVSREKKERFSLILESASTNQTSMYLCASKGTSDEKLFFGSGTQLSVL.